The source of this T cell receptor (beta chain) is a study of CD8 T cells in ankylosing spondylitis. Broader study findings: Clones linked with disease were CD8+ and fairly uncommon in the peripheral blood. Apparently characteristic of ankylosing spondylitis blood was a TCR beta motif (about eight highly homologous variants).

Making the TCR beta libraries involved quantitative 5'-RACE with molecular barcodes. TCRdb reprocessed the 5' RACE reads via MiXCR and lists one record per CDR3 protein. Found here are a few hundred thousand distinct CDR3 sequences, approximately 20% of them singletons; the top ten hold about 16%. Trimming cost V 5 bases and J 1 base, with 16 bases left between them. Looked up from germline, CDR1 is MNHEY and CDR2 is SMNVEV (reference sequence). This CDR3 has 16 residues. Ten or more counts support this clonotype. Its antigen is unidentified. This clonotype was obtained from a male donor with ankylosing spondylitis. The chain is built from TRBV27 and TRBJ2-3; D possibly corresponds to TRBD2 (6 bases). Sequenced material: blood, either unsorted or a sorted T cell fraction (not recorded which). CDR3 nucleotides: TGTGCCAGCAGTCGACTAGTCGCTTGGGGCACAGATACGCAGTATTTT. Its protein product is CASSRLVAWGTDTQYF.